This T cell receptor beta chain is drawn from a study of blood T cell repertoires in COVID-19. On the study more broadly: Samples representing acute and convalescent COVID-19 were sourced from the United States, Italy and Spain. The analysed material was cDNA or gDNA that came from T cells, B-cell-depleted T cells, or PBMCs.

The assay was immunoSEQ multiplex PCR, and TCRdb's table has in-frame clones only and misses some. The sample holds 95,000 to 150,000 clones, roughly 80% seen once. What was sequenced was peripheral blood. The receptor's source is a man in his 60s with acute or convalescent COVID-19.

The CDR3 loop is CASSLNPTGRSYEQYF. CDR3 coding DNA: TGTGCCAGCAGCTTGAACCCCACAGGGCGCTCCTACGAGCAGTACTTC. This chain joins TRBV5-6 and TRBJ2-7; D is perhaps TRBD1 (6 bases). The CDR3 covers 16 residues. The V gene's germline CDR1 is SGHDT and CDR2 YYEEEE. Trimming took off 1 base at V and 0 bases at J, with 14 bases between the two ends.